This T cell receptor (beta chain) originates from a study of shared clonotypes between healthy human individuals. TCRdb's copy holds only in-frame clones and misses some; the assay was immunoSEQ multiplex PCR. The sample includes some 800,000 clones, over 90% seen only once; the top ten take under 30%. About this clone: Other DNA sequences within the sample encode an identical CDR3.

The naive CD8 fraction comprised CD45RO-negative cells positively selected for CCR7 and excluded terminally differentiated effector memory CD45RA+ cells. This TCR was sampled from a man younger than 45 in good health. The sequencing input was naive CD8+ T cells sorted from blood.

For the CDR3, the DNA is TGCGCCAGCAGTGAGTCCCCTGGCACAGATACGCAGTATTTT. Translating gives CASSESPGTDTQYF. This chain links TRBV10-1 with TRBJ2-3; D call uncertain. This CDR3 has 14 residues. V lost 0 bases and J lost 1, with 5 bases in between. The germline V gene encodes CDR1 WNHNN and CDR2 SYGVQD (reference sequence).